Each of the 17 T cell receptor beta chains below was sequenced from the same sample in a study of blood T cell repertoires in COVID-19. TCRdb keeps only in-frame clones here, not all; method: immunoSEQ multiplex PCR. The sample has approximately 330,000 clones; just over 85% are singletons. The sequenced sample consisted of PBMCs or T cells enriched from blood (not recorded which). The source of these receptors is a woman in her forties with acute COVID-19.

The rearrangement uses TRBV5-4 and TRBJ1-1; 9 nucleotides line up with TRBD1. V lost 0 bases to trimming and J lost 2 bases; unmatched junction nucleotides: 2. Per germline, CDR1 SGHNT and CDR2 YYREEE (reference sequence). The CDR3 loop spans 15 amino acids. In DNA form, the CDR3 reads TGTGCCAGCAGCTTGGGGACAGGGGCTAACACTGAAGCTTTCTTT. It yields the protein CASSLGTGANTEAFF.

This chain uses TRBV28 with TRBJ1-1, with D unresolved. The CDR3 extends over 15 amino acids. Looked up from germline, CDR1 is MDHEN and CDR2 is SYDVKM. The V and J ends lost 2 bases and 4 bases respectively, with 14 bases between them. In DNA form, the CDR3 reads TGTGCCAGCAGTTTACGGGCTTTTGGAGGCACTGAAGCTTTCTTT. This encodes CASSLRAFGGTEAFF.

This clone was seen a single time. The chain joins TRBV7-6 to TRBJ2-5; D remains ambiguous. The CDR3 is 15 residues long. V lost 5 bases to trimming and J lost 4 bases, with 17 bases between them. Per the germline V gene, CDR1 is SGHVS and CDR2 is FNYEAQ. The CDR3 spells CASSPAGQVGETQYF. In DNA, the CDR3 is TGTGCCAGCAGCCCAGCTGGGCAGGTGGGAGAGACCCAGTACTTC.

This sequence joins TRBV5-1 and TRBJ2-1; TRBD2 aligns across 7 bases. This CDR3 spans 15 amino acids. With 0 bases clipped from V and 5 bases from J, the junction kept 5 bases outside the gene matches. The germline CDR1 and CDR2 sequences are SGHRS and YFSETQ. CDR3 loop: CASSLGGSADNEQFF. Here the CDR3 DNA reads TGCGCCAGCAGCTTGGGCGGGAGTGCCGACAATGAGCAGTTCTTC.

The sample holds one count of this clone. The rearrangement links TRBV19 to TRBJ1-1; D is unresolved. The CDR3 is made up of 12 amino acids. V was pared by 4 bases and J by 1 base, with 4 bases between. In germline, CDR1 is LNHDA, CDR2 SQIVND (reference sequence). The chain's CDR3 is CASSNWNTEAFF. CDR3 in DNA: TGTGCCAGTAGTAACTGGAACACTGAAGCTTTCTTT.

The chain employs TRBV5-3 and TRBJ2-7, with D perhaps matching TRBD1 (5 bases). TRBV5-3 is annotated as an ORF whose role is uncertain. The germline V and J ends were trimmed by 8 bases and 0 bases, with 15 bases remaining between them. CDR3 length equals 14 residues. The CDR3, as DNA: TGTGCCAGTTGTCTCGCCAGGGACTCCTACGAGCAGTACTTC. This codes for CASCLARDSYEQYF.

This chain uses TRBV18 with TRBJ1-1, with D perhaps matching TRBD1 (6 bases). Germline V gene sequence: CDR1 KGHSH, CDR2 LQKENI. Trimming took 4 bases from V and 5 from J, leaving 8 bases between them. There are 12 residues in the CDR3. CDR3 sequence (DNA): TGTGCCAGCTCACGGGGGCCTACTGAAGCTTTCTTT. This translates into CASSRGPTEAFF. Looking up the rest from reference TRBV18 and TRBJ1-1 gives the full variable domain: NAGVMQNPRHLVRRRGQEARLRCSPMKGHSHVYWYRQLPEEGLKFMVYLQKENIIDESGMPKERFSAEFPKEGPSILRIQQVVRGDSAAYFCASSRGPTEAFFGQGTRLTVV.

The chain employs TRBV18 and TRBJ2-7; TRBD1 agrees at 8 bases. CDR3 size: 14 residues. Trimming took 4 bases from V and 3 from J; bases not matched to a gene: 5. Germline V gene sequence: CDR1 KGHSH, CDR2 LQKENI. The CDR3 DNA reads as TGTGCCAGCTCACTTGACAGGGGAAACTACGAGCAGTACTTC. Amino acid sequence: CASSLDRGNYEQYF.

This rearrangement joins TRBV3-1 (or the pseudogene TRBV3-2) to TRBJ1-3; D unresolved. V was pared by 1 base and J by 1 base, with 11 bases between. Germline CDR1 and CDR2: LGHDT and YNNKEL (reference sequence). The CDR3 covers 16 residues. The CDR3 region is CASSQGRRQSGNTIYF. The CDR3 nucleotides read TGTGCCAGCAGCCAAGGCCGGAGGCAATCTGGAAACACCATATATTTT.

The chain employs TRBV7-9 and TRBJ2-2; D may be TRBD1 (5 bases). This CDR3 is 15 amino acids long. Germline assignment: CDR1 SEHNR and CDR2 FQNEAQ (reference sequence). V was shortened by 3 bases and J by 2 bases, with 10 bases between the two germline ends. DNA for the CDR3: TGTGCCAGCAGCTTGGGGCAGCCTAACACCGGGGAGCTGTTTTTT. Amino acid sequence: CASSLGQPNTGELFF.

This clone was counted a few times. The chain links TRBV6-5 to TRBJ1-6; 7 nucleotides line up with TRBD1. This CDR3 comprises 15 residues. The V and J ends lost 6 bases and 6 bases, in that order; junction bases with no gene match: 8. Germline V CDR1 and CDR2: MNHEY, SVGAGI. This chain's CDR3 is CASSRVGTANSPLHF. The CDR3 DNA follows: TGTGCCAGCAGCCGTGTAGGGACAGCTAATTCACCCCTCCACTTT.

This clone was detected only once. This chain connects TRBV14 to TRBJ1-2; 8 bases are shared with TRBD1. In germline, CDR1 is SGHDN, CDR2 FVKESK. There are 14 residues in the CDR3. Trimming cost V 0 bases and J 7 bases; bases outside gene matches: 4. CDR3 DNA: TGTGCCAGCAGCCAAGATTACAGGGGGGGTGGCTACACCTTC. It encodes CASSQDYRGGGYTF.

This chain links TRBV6-5 with TRBJ1-1; no clear D. In germline, CDR1 is MNHEY, CDR2 SVGAGI. V was trimmed by 6 bases and J by 1 base, leaving 9 bases between them. The CDR3 totals 13 residues. Here the CDR3 reads CASSPLRNTEAFF. In nucleotides, the CDR3 is TGTGCCAGCAGCCCCCTCCGGAACACTGAAGCTTTCTTT.

The V and J genes are TRBV29-1 and TRBJ2-3, with D perhaps matching TRBD2 (5 bases). This CDR3 has 15 residues. Between the trimmed V and J ends, which lost 4 bases and 0 bases, there was a span of 14 bases. CDR1 is SQVTM, CDR2 ANQGSEA, per germline. CDR3 protein: CSVGYSAKSTDTQYF. In DNA form, the CDR3 reads TGCAGCGTTGGGTATAGCGCCAAGAGCACAGATACGCAGTATTTT.

The chain links TRBV6-2 or TRBV6-3 to TRBJ2-5; perhaps TRBD2 as D (5 bases). CDR1 and CDR2 from the germline V gene are MNHEY and SVGEGT. V lost 2 bases, J lost 7 bases, and 14 bases lay in between. The CDR3 runs 14 residues. The DNA for the CDR3 is TGTGCCAGCAGTTACGGAGGTATCGGTGGGACCCAGTACTTC. Protein: CASSYGGIGGTQYF.

J is TRBJ2-1 and V is TRBV3-1 (or the pseudogene TRBV3-2); D possibly corresponds to TRBD2 (7 bases). Trimming cost V 11 bases and J 15 bases, with 26 bases left between them. Germline V lookup: CDR1 LGHDT, CDR2 YNNKEL (reference sequence). The CDR3 contains 13 residues. CDR3: CAPTPERGHLRFF. As DNA, the CDR3 is TGTGCCCCCACCCCCGAGCGGGGACATCTCAGGTTCTTC.

This clone was seen many times. V and J are TRBV21-1 and TRBJ2-5; the table's TRBD1 call for D was not verified on the DNA. TRBV21-1 is marked as a pseudogene. This CDR3 has 13 amino acids. The chain's CDR3 is CASSEDRGETQYF. For the CDR3, the DNA is TGTGCCAGCAGCGAAGACAGGGGGGAGACCCAGTACTTC.